This T cell receptor (beta chain) was found in a study of shared clonotypes between healthy human individuals. General study results and limits: Sequencing of the sorted subsets was shown by rarefaction to be incomplete despite large depth.

Splitting the CD4+ cells yielded a CD45RA+ naive subset and a CD45RA-negative memory subset. For this clone: The antigen remains unidentified.

V lost 3 bases to trimming and J lost 0 bases, with 9 bases between them. Germline lookup yields CDR1 MDHEN and CDR2 SYDVKM. The CDR3 spans 15 residues. Repertoires were generated with immunoSEQ multiplex PCR, while TCRdb's copy carries only in-frame clones and drops some. Here the sample spans a few million clones, roughly 93% being singletons. The sample was naive CD4+ T cells from PBMCs. The subset: CD45RA+ positively selected. J is TRBJ1-3 and V is TRBV28; D is uncertain. This TCR was sampled from a man between 18 and 29 years old in good health. Some clones in this sample may be carry-over from other donors' samples. As DNA, the CDR3 is TGTGCCAGCAGTTTGCAGTATCTCTCTGGAAACACCATATATTTT. Protein sequence: CASSLQYLSGNTIYF.